A selection of T cell receptor beta chains follows, all from one sample in a study of cytomegalovirus exposure and HLA in healthy donors. Clones were sequenced by immunoSEQ multiplex PCR, and TCRdb holds only the in-frame ones, with some missing. Counted here are roughly 250,000 clones, approximately 80% occurring once; the ten biggest clones make up about 0.3%. Sequencing input: PBMCs. These receptors were taken from a girl aged 2 to 9 in good health and CMV-seronegative. The CDR3 runs from the conserved cysteine through the conserved F or W. The D gene is left open where the match is weak. For some rows the clone size is stated as once, few or many, or as a class when expanded; others skip it.

cdr3_nt	cdr3_aa	j_call	clone_size	d_call	v_call
TGTGCCAGCAGTTACTCGTTGACTAGCGGGACGTACGAGCAGTACTTC	CASSYSLTSGTYEQYF	TRBJ2-7	NA	TRBD2	TRBV6-5
TGTGCCAGCAGCGATGGGCGCCCTCCTAACTATGGCTACACCTTC	CASSDGRPPNYGYTF	TRBJ1-2	NA	NA	TRBV27
TGTGCCAGCAGCGTGGGACAGCAAGTCAATCAGCCCCAGCATTTT	CASSVGQQVNQPQHF	TRBJ1-5	NA	TRBD1	TRBV9
TGTGCCAGCAGGGGGGGGACGAGACTTTACTACGAGCAGTACTTC	CASRGGTRLYYEQYF	TRBJ2-7	NA	TRBD2	TRBV6-5
TGTGCCAGCAGCTTTGGACTAGCGGGGGGAGAGACCCAGTACTTC	CASSFGLAGGETQYF	TRBJ2-5	NA	TRBD2	TRBV5-4
TGTGCCAGCAGCGCCAAGATGACGGCGGGACAGCTCTCTTACACTGAAGCTTTCTTT	CASSAKMTAGQLSYTEAFF	TRBJ1-1	once	NA	TRBV21-1
TGTGCCAGCAGTGAGGACAGTTACAATGAGCAGTTCTTC	CASSEDSYNEQFF	TRBJ2-1	NA	NA	TRBV6-1
TGCGCCAGCAGCCCAATCGTTAGTGGGGCCTACTATGGCTACACCTTC	CASSPIVSGAYYGYTF	TRBJ1-2	NA	NA	TRBV4-1
TGTGCCAGCAGTTTGCTGGCCGGGACAGGGGTCGATGGCTACACCTTC	CASSLLAGTGVDGYTF	TRBJ1-2	NA	TRBD1	TRBV27
TGCGCCAGCAGCCAAGACCCCAGAAGCAATCAGCCCCAGCATTTT	CASSQDPRSNQPQHF	TRBJ1-5	NA	NA	TRBV4-1
TGTGCCTGGAGTGAGTTCGGGACAGGGCTGGAAGCTTTCTTT	CAWSEFGTGLEAFF	TRBJ1-1	NA	TRBD1	TRBV30
TGTGCCAGCATCCCAGGGGAGGGAACCGGGGAGCTGTTTTTT	CASIPGEGTGELFF	TRBJ2-2	NA	NA	TRBV2
TGCAGCGTTGTTGGACAGGAGGGTTACAATGAGCAGTTCTTC	CSVVGQEGYNEQFF	TRBJ2-1	NA	NA	TRBV29-1
TGCAGCGTGCGACTAGCGGGCGGGGAGACCCAGTACTTC	CSVRLAGGETQYF	TRBJ2-5	NA	TRBD2	TRBV29-1
TGTGCCTGGACTAGCGGGACTAATGAGCAGTTCTTC	CAWTSGTNEQFF	TRBJ2-1	NA	TRBD2	TRBV30
TGTGCCAGCAGTTACGGCCGAGCAGGAGGGCCCGGGGAGCTGTTTTTT	CASSYGRAGGPGELFF	TRBJ2-2	NA	NA	TRBV6-5
TGTGCCAGCAGTTTATGGGGGGCAGGGGGACCCCTCCACTTT	CASSLWGAGGPLHF	TRBJ1-6	NA	TRBD1	TRBV27
TGCAGCGCCACTAGCGGGAGCTACGAGCAGTACTTC	CSATSGSYEQYF	TRBJ2-7	NA	TRBD2	TRBV29-1
TGTGCCACAGTATGGGGACAGGGCGTCAACTATGGCTACACCTTC	CATVWGQGVNYGYTF	TRBJ1-2	NA	TRBD1	TRBV28
TGTGCCAGTACCCTCTCGGGACAAGGGGTTTATAGCAATCAGCCCCAGCATTTT	CASTLSGQGVYSNQPQHF	TRBJ1-5	few	NA	TRBV19
TGTGCCACCCAATCGGGGGGGGGAACCTACAATGAGCAGTTCTTC	CATQSGGGTYNEQFF	TRBJ2-1	NA	TRBD2	TRBV27
TGTGCCAGCAGCCCATCAGGACTAGCGAGTCCCCCCCACGAGCAGTACTTC	CASSPSGLASPPHEQYF	TRBJ2-7	NA	TRBD2	TRBV7-6
TGTGCCAGCCCGACTAGCACAGATACGCAGTATTTT	CASPTSTDTQYF	TRBJ2-3	NA	NA	TRBV25-1
TGTGCCAGTAGTATTGGAGTTGGATCGTATGGCTACACCTTC	CASSIGVGSYGYTF	TRBJ1-2	NA	NA	TRBV19
TGTGCCAGTAGTATAGATCGGCTAGACCAACGGTATCAGCAGTTCTTC	CASSIDRLDQRYQQFF	TRBJ2-1	NA	NA	TRBV19
TGTGCCTGGAGCGGGCAGGGCTACGAGCAGTACTTC	CAWSGQGYEQYF	TRBJ2-7	NA	NA	TRBV30